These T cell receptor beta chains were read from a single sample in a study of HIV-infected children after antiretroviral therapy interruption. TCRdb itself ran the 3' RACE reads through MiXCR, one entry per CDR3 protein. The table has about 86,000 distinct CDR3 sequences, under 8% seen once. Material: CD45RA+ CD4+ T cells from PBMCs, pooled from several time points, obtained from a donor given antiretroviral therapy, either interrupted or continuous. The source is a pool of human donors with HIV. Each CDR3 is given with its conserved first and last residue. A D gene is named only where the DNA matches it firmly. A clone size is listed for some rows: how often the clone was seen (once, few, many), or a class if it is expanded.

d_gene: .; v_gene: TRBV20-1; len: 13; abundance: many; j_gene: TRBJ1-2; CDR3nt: TGCAGTGCTCGCAACAGGGAAAACTATGGCTACACCTTC; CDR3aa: CSARNRENYGYTF
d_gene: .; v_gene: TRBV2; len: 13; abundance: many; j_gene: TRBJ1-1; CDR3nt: TGTGCCAGCACGAGGGGAATGAACACTGAAGCTTTCTTT; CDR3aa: CASTRGMNTEAFF
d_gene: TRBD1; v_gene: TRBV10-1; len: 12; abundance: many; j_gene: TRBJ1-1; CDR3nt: TGCGCCAGCGGGACAGGGGGCACTGAAGCTTTCTTT; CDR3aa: CASGTGGTEAFF
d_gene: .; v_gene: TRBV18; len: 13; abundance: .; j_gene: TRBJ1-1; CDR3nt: TGTGCCAGCTCACCCCAGCATGCGGCTGAAGCTTTCTTT; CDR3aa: CASSPQHAAEAFF
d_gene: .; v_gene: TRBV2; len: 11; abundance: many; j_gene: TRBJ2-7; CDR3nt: TGTGCCAGCAGCGCCGCGGGAACGCAGTACTTC; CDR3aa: CASSAAGTQYF
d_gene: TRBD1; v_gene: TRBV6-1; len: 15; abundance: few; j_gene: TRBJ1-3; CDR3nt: TGTGCCAGCACCGGCACAGGGGGCGAGGGAAACACCATATATTTT; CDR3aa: CASTGTGGEGNTIYF
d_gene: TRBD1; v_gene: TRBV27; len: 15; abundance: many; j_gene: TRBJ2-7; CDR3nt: TGTGCCAGCAGTCTCTCACCGACAGGGCGATACGAGCAGTACTTC; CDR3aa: CASSLSPTGRYEQYF
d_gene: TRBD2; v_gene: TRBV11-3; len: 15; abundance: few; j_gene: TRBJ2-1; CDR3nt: TGTGCCAGCAGCTTAGATAGCGGGAAAGGGAATGAGCAGTTCTTC; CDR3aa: CASSLDSGKGNEQFF
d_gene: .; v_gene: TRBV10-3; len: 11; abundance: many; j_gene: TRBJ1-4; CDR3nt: TGTGCCTCAGGGCGGGATGAAAAACTGTTTTTT; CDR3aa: CASGRDEKLFF
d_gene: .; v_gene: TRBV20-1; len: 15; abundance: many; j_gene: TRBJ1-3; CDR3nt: TGCAGTGCTAGAGATCCTGAGACGTCTGGAAACACCATATATTTT; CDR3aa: CSARDPETSGNTIYF
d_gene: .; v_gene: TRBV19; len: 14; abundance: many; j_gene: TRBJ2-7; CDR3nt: TGTGCCAGTAGTATCCGCGGGGCCCCCAACGAGCAGTACTTC; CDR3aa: CASSIRGAPNEQYF
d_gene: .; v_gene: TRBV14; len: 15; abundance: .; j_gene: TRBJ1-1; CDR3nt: TGTGCCAGCAGCGCTCGACCTGGTCTGAACACTGAAGCTTTCTTT; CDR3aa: CASSARPGLNTEAFF
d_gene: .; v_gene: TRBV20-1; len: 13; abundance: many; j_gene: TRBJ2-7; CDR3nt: TGCAGTGCTAGTTCCCGACTAGTCAACGAGCAGTACTTC; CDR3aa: CSASSRLVNEQYF
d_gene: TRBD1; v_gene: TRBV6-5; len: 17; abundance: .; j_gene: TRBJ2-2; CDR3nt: TGTGCCAGCAGTCCAACGAGGGACAGGGCGTCGGTCGGGGAGCTGTTTTTT; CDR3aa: CASSPTRDRASVGELFF
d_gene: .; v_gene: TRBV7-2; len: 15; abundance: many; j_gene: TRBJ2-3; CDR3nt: TGTGCCAGCAGCTTAGCGGGGGGGCCGGCAGATACGCAGTATTTT; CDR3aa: CASSLAGGPADTQYF
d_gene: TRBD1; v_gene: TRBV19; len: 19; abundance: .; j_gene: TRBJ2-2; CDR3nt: TGTGCCAGTAGTATTAGCAACGGTCGGACAGGGACTCCCTGGGGGGAGCTGTTTTTT; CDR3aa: CASSISNGRTGTPWGELFF
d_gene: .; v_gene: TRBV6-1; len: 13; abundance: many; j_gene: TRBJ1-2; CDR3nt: TGTGCCAGCAGTGAACAGACAGACTATGGCTACACCTTC; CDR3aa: CASSEQTDYGYTF
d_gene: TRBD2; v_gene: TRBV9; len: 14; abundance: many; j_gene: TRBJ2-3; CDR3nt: TGTGCCAGCAGCTTTCACGCGGGGGACGATACGCAGTATTTT; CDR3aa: CASSFHAGDDTQYF
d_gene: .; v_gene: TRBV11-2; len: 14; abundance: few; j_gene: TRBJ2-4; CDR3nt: TGTGCCAGCAGCACCCGGACCGTGGGGAACATTCAGTACTTC; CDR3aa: CASSTRTVGNIQYF
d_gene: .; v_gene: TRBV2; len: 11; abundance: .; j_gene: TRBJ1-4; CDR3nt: TGTGCCAGCAGTGATGTTGAAAAACTGTTTTTT; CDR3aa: CASSDVEKLFF
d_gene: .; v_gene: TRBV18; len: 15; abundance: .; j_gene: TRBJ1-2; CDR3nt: TGTGCCAGCTCAGCAAGAATCGGACTAGGCTATGGCTACACCTTC; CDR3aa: CASSARIGLGYGYTF
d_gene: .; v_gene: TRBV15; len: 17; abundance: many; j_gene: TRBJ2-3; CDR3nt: TGTGCCACCAGCAGAGATCGGGGGCCGATTAGCACAGATACGCAGTATTTT; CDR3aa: CATSRDRGPISTDTQYF
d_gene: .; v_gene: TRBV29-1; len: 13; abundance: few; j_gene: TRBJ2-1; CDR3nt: TGCAGCGTTTCAGCGAAACTAATCAATGAGCAGTTCTTC; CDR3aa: CSVSAKLINEQFF
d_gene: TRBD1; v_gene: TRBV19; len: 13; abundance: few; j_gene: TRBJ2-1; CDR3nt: TGTGCCAGTAGTAAGGACAGGGGATGGGAGCAGTTCTTC; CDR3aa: CASSKDRGWEQFF
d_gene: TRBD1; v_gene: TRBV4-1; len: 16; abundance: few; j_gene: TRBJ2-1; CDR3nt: TGCGCCAGCAGCCAAGAGGGACAGGGGGTAAGATTTTGGCAGTTCTTC; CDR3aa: CASSQEGQGVRFWQFF
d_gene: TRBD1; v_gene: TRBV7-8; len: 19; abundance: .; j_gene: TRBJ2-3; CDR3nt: TGTGCCAGCAGCCCGCCCTTGGGACAGGGGGCGCCAATCACAGATACGCAGTATTTT; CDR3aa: CASSPPLGQGAPITDTQYF
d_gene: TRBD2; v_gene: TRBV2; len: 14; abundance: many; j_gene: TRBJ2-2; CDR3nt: TGTGCCAGCAGGATGCCTAGCGGCGCCGGGGAGCTGTTTTTT; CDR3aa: CASRMPSGAGELFF
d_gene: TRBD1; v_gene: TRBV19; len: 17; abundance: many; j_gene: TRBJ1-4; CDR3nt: TGTGCCAGTAGCGCCCAAGGACAGGGGGCCTCTAATGAAAAACTGTTTTTT; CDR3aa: CASSAQGQGASNEKLFF
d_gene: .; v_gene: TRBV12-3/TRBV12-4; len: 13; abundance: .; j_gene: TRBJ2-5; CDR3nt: TGTGCCAGCAGTGGTGGGACCGGACAGACCCAGTACTTC; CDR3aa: CASSGGTGQTQYF
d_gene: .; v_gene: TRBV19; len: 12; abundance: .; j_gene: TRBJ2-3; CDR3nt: TGTGCCAGTACCAGCGAAGCAGATACGCAGTATTTT; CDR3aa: CASTSEADTQYF
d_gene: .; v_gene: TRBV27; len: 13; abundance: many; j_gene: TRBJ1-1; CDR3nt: TGTGCCAGCAGTTTACGGGGGAGCACTGAAGCTTTCTTT; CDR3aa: CASSLRGSTEAFF
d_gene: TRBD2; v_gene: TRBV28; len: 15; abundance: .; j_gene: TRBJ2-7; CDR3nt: TGTGCCAGCAGTTTAGGGAGGGCTGGAGGCGACGAGCAGTACTTC; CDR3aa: CASSLGRAGGDEQYF
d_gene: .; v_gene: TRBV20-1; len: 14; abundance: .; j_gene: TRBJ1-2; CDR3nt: TGCAGTGCTAGAGGGACTGGGCGGAACTATGGCTACACCTTC; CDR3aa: CSARGTGRNYGYTF
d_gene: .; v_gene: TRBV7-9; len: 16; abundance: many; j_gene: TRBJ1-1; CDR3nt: TGTGCCAGCAGCTTAATAGGCAGGGGTATAATCTCTGAAGCTTTCTTT; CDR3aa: CASSLIGRGIISEAFF
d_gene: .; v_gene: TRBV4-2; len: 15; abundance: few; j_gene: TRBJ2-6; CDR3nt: TGTGCCAGCAGCCAAGATGGGGCTGGGGCCAACGTCCTGACTTTC; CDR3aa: CASSQDGAGANVLTF
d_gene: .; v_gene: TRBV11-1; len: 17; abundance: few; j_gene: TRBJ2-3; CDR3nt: TGTGCCAGCACTTCCACCACTCCGGGACTTAACACAGATACGCAGTATTTT; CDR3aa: CASTSTTPGLNTDTQYF
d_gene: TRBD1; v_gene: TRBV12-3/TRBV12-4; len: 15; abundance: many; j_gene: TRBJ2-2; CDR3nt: TGTGCCAGCAGTCGACAGGGTACGAACACCGGGGAGCTGTTTTTT; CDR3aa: CASSRQGTNTGELFF
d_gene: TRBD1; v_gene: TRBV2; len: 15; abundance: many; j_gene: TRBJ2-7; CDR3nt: TGTGCCAGCAGTGAGAGGGGACAGGGCTATTACGAGCAGTACTTC; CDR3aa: CASSERGQGYYEQYF
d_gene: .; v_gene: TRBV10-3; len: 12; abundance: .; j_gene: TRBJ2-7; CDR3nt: TGTGCCATCAGTGAGTGGGGGGACGAGCAGTACTTC; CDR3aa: CAISEWGDEQYF
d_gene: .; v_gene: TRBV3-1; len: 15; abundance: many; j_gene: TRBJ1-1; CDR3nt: TGTGCCAGCAGCCAAAACATAGGGGGGATAACTGAAGCTTTCTTT; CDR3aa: CASSQNIGGITEAFF
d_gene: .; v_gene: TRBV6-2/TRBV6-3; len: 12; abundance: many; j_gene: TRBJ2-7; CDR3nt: TGTGCCAGCCGACGGCTCTCCTACGAGCAGTACTTC; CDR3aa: CASRRLSYEQYF
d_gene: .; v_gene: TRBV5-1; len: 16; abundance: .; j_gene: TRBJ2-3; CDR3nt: TGCGCCAGCAGCCCCCGAGTTGGGGGCTCCACAGATACGCAGTATTTT; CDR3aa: CASSPRVGGSTDTQYF
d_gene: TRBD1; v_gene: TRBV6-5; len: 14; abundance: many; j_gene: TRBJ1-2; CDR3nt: TGTGCCAGCACCTCCCCGGGACAGGGGAATGGCTACACCTTC; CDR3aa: CASTSPGQGNGYTF